Described below is a single T cell receptor (beta chain) sequence and its context. At one end the junction does not follow the germline gene, possibly because of a read error. The sample comes from a study of OX40 agonist ivuxolimab in advanced cancers. Study context: Dose-escalation patients were diagnosed with hepatocellular carcinoma, melanoma, renal cell cancer or head and neck cancer.

Germline CDR1 SGHRS, CDR2 YFSETQ. The CDR3 length is 15 residues. The protocol was immunoSEQ multiplex PCR, while the TCRdb copy is restricted to in-frame clones and leaves out a portion. Of about 61,000 clones in the sample, 82% are singletons; the top ten hold 0.52%. Source: CD4+ or CD8+ T cells sorted from blood, taken in a trial of the OX40 agonist ivuxolimab. The rearrangement joins TRBV5-1 to TRBJ2-3, with 11 bases fitting TRBD2. The receptor was derived from an adult with an advanced solid tumor such as melanoma, head and neck, liver or kidney cancer. The CDR3, as DNA: TGCGCCAGCAGCTTGGAACTAGCGGGAGTGGATATGCAGTATTTT. Amino acids: CASSLELAGVDMQYF.